The 2 T cell receptor beta chains in this list originate from one sample, sequenced in a study of blood T cells in healthy people across ages. It was with a sample-barcoded 5' primer and a J-beta primer mix that a second PCR of roughly 7 to 12 cycles was run. One entry per CDR3 protein results from TCRdb running MiXCR on the 5' RACE reads. The sample lists under 2,000,000 distinct CDR3 sequences; roughly 52% were seen once. The source material was blood. All receptors come from a woman between 40 and 55 years old in good health.

This clonotype was detected ten times or more. V gene TRBV29-1 combines with J gene TRBJ2-1, with D hard to call. Germline-derived CDR1 and CDR2 are SQVTM and ANQGSEA. The ends were cut back, 0 bases at V and 12 bases at J, with 9 bases in the middle. The CDR3 is 11 residues long. CDR3 nucleotide sequence: TGCAGCGTTGAAGATCCTGGGGTGCAGTTCTTC. Protein sequence: CSVEDPGVQFF.

The rearrangement joins TRBV28 to TRBJ1-5, with D maybe TRBD1 (5 bases). Trimming stripped 6 bases from V and 6 bases from J, with 9 bases between. CDR1 and CDR2 from the germline V gene are MDHEN and SYDVKM. The CDR3 is 12 amino acids. CDR3 amino acids: CASSTQGQPQHF. The CDR3, as DNA: TGTGCCAGCAGCACTCAGGGTCAGCCCCAGCATTTT.